This TCR beta chain derives from a study of human T cells and chemical hapten exposure. Broader study findings: No alteration of TCRs above 1 in 1000 frequency was seen with DPC sensitization.

The germline CDR1 and CDR2 sequences are MDHEN and SYDVKM. V shed 1 base and J shed 4 bases, with 11 bases lying between them. The CDR3 is 15 amino acids. This clonotype was detected a few times. Its antigen is still unknown. Extraction of total RNA was performed on unfractionated whole blood. For the library, individual cDNA molecules each received unique molecular identifiers. In the original workflow: Across samples, TCR counts had a median of 95,638 and ranged from about 20,000 to 750,000. MiXCR, applied by TCRdb to the 5' RACE reads, yields one record per CDR3 protein. What appears here as the V and J calls and clone size reflects TCRdb's work, not the paper's. The table has 110,000 or so distinct CDR3 sequences, around 20% seen once; the top ten hold approximately 2.6%.

The TCR comes from a human donor in good health. The chain combines TRBV28 with TRBJ1-3; the D is unclear. The CDR3: CASSLSLPQGNTIYF. The CDR3 nucleotides read TGTGCCAGCAGTTTATCTTTGCCCCAGGGAAACACCATATATTTT.